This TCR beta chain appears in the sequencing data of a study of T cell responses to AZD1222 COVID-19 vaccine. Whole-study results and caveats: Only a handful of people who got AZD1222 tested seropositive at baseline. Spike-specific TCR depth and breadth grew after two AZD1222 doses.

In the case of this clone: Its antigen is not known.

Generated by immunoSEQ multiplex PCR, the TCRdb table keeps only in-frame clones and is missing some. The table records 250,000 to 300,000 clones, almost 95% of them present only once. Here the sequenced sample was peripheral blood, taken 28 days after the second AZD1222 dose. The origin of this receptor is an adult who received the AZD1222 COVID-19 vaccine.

The CDR3 DNA is TGTGCCAGCAGCCAACTGGGGGGGGGAAACACTGAAGCTTTCTTT. Its protein is CASSQLGGGNTEAFF. V and J are TRBV3-1 (or the pseudogene TRBV3-2) and TRBJ1-1; possible D gene TRBD1, 5 bases. This CDR3 has 15 residues. Looked up from germline, CDR1 is LGHDT and CDR2 is YNNKEL (reference sequence). With 2 bases removed from V and 2 bases from J, the gap between germline ends came to 12 bases.